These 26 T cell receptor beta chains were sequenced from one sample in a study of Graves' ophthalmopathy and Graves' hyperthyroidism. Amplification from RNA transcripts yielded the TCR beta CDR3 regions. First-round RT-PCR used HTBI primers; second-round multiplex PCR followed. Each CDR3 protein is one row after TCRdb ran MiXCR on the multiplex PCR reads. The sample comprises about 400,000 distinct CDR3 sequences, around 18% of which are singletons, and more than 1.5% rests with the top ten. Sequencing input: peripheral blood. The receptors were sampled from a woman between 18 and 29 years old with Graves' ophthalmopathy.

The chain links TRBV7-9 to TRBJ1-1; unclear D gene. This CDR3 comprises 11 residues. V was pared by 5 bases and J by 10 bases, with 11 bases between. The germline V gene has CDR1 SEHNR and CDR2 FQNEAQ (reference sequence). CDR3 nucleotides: TGTGCCAGCAGCAGACCACTTGGAGCTTTCTTT. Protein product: CASSRPLGAFF.

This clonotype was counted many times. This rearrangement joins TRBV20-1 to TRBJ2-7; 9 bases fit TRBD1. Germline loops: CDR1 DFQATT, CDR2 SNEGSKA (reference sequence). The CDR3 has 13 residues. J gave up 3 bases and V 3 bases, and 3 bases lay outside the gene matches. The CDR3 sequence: CSASGQGHYEQYF. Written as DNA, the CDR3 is TGCAGTGCTAGCGGACAGGGGCACTACGAGCAGTACTTC.

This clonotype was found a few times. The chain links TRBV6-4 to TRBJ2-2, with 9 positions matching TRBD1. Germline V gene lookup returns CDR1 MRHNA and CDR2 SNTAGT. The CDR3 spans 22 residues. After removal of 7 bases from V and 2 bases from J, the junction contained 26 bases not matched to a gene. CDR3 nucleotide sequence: TGTGCCAGCATGACCCCACTGACGACAGGGGGTAGTGCGAACCCTAACACCGGGGAGCTGTTTTTT. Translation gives CASMTPLTTGGSANPNTGELFF.

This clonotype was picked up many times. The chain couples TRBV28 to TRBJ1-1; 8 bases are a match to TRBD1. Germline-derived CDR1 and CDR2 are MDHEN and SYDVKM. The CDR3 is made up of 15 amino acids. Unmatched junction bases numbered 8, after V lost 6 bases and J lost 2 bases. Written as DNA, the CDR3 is TGTGCCAGCAGCCGGCAGGGGGCCGGAAACACTGAAGCTTTCTTT. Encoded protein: CASSRQGAGNTEAFF.

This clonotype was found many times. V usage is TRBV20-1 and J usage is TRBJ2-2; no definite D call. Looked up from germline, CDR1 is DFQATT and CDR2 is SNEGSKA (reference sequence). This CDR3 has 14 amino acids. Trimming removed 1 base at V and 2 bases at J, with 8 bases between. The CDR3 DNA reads TGCAGTGCTAGAGGATCTTATAACACCGGGGAGCTGTTTTTT. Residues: CSARGSYNTGELFF.

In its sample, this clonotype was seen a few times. CDR3 in DNA: TGCGCCAGCAGCCAAGAAGGACAGGGGACAGATACGCAGTATTTT. Amino acids: CASSQEGQGTDTQYF. The chain links TRBV4-1 to TRBJ2-3; 9 bases match TRBD1. Germline loops: CDR1 MGHRA, CDR2 YSYEKL. Trimming cost V 0 bases and J 3 bases; bases outside gene matches: 1. The CDR3 sequence is 15 residues long.

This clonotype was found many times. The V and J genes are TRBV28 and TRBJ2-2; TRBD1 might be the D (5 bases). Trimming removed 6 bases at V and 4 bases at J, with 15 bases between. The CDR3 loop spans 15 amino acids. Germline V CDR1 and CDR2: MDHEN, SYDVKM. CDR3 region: CASRRVGHRTGELFF. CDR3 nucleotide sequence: TGTGCCAGCAGACGGGTCGGACACCGCACCGGGGAGCTGTTTTTT.

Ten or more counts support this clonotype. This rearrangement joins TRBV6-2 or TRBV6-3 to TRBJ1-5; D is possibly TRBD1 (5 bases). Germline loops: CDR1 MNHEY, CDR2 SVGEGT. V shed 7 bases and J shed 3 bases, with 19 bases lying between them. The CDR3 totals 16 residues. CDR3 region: CASIPIGGVNNQPQHF. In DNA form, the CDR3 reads TGTGCCAGCATCCCTATCGGGGGAGTTAACAATCAGCCCCAGCATTTT.

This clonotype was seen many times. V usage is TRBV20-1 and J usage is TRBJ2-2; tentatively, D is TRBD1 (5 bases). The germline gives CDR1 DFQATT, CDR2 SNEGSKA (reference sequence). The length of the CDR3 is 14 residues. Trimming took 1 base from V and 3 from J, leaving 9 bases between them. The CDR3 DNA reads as TGCAGTGCTAGAGGGCAGGGCCACACCGGGGAGCTGTTTTTT. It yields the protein CSARGQGHTGELFF.

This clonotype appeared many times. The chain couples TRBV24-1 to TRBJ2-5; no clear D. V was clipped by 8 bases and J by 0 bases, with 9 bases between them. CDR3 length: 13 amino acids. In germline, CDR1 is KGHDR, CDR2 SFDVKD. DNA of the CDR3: TGTGCCACCATAGAAGCAAACCAAGAGACCCAGTACTTC. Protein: CATIEANQETQYF.

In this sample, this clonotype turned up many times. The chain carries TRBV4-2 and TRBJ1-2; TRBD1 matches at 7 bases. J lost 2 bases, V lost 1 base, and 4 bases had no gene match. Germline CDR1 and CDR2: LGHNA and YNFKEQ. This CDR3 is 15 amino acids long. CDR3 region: CASSQGRGQNYGYTF. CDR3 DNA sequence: TGTGCCAGCAGCCAAGGGAGGGGACAGAACTATGGCTACACCTTC.

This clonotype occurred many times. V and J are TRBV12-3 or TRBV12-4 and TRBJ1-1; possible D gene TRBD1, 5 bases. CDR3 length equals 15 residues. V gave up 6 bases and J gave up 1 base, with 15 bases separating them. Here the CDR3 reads CASRGLGGANTEAFF. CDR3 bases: TGTGCCAGCAGGGGTCTCGGCGGGGCGAACACTGAAGCTTTCTTT.

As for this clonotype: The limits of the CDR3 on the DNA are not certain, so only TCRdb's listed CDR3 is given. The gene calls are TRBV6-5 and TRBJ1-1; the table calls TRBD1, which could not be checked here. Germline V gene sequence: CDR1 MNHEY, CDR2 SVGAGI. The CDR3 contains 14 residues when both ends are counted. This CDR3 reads CASSSSVGAGWAFF.

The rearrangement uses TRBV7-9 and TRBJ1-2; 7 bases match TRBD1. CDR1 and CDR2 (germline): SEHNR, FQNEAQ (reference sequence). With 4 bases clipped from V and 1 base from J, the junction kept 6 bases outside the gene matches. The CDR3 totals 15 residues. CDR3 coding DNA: TGTGCCAGCAGCTCACAGGGGCGACTTAACTATGGCTACACCTTC. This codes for CASSSQGRLNYGYTF.

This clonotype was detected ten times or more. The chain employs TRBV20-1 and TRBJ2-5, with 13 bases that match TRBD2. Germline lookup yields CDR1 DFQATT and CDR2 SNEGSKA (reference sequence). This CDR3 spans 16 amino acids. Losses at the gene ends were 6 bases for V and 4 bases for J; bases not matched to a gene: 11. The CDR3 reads CSAPRTSGSPGETQYF. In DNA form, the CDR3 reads TGCAGTGCGCCCAGGACTAGCGGGAGTCCAGGAGAGACCCAGTACTTC.

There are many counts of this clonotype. CDR3 protein: CASSRSIDNTEAFF. DNA for the CDR3: TGTGCCAGCTCACGTTCTATAGACAACACTGAAGCTTTCTTT. The gene calls are TRBV18 and TRBJ1-1; D unresolved. The CDR3 sequence is 14 residues long. Trimming pared 4 bases from V and 2 bases from J, leaving 11 bases between. Germline V lookup: CDR1 KGHSH, CDR2 LQKENI.

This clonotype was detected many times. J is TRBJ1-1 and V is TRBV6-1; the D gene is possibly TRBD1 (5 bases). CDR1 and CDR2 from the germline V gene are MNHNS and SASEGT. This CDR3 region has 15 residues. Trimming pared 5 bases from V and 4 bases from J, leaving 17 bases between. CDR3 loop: CASSQGWLRGTEAFF. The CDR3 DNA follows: TGTGCCAGCAGTCAGGGCTGGCTACGGGGCACTGAAGCTTTCTTT.

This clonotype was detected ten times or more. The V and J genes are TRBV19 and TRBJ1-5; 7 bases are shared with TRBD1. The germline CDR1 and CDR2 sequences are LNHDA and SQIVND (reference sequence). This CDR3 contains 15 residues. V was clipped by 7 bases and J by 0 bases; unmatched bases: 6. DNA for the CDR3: TGTGCCAGTACGGCAGGGGGATATAGCAATCAGCCCCAGCATTTT. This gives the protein CASTAGGYSNQPQHF.

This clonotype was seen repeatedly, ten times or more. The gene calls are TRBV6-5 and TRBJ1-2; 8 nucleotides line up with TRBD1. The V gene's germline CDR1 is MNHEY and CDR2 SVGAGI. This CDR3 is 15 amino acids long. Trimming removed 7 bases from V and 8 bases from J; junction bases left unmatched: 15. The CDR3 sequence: CASTRDRTGSRGYTF. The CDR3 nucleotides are TGTGCCAGCACCCGTGATCGGACAGGGAGCCGGGGCTACACCTTC.

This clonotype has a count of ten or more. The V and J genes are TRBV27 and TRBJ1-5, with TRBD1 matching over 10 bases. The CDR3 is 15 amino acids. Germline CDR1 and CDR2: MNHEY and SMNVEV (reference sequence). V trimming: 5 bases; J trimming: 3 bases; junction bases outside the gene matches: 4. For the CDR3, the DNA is TGTGCCAGCAGTGACGGGACAGGGGACAATCAGCCCCAGCATTTT. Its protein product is CASSDGTGDNQPQHF.

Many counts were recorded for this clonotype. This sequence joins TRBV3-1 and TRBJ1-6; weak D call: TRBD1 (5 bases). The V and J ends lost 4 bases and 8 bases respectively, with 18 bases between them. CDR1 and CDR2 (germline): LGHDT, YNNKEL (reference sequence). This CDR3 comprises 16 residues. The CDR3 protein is CASSPKDFPGYSPLHF. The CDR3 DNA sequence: TGTGCCAGCAGCCCTAAAGACTTTCCAGGGTATTCACCCCTCCACTTT.

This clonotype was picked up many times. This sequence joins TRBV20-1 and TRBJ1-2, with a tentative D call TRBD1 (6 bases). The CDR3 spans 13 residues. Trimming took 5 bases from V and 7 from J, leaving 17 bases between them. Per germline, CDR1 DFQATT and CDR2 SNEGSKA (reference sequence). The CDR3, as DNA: TGCAGTGCTCTCGTCGGGGGCAGCGGTGGCTACACCTTC. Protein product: CSALVGGSGGYTF.

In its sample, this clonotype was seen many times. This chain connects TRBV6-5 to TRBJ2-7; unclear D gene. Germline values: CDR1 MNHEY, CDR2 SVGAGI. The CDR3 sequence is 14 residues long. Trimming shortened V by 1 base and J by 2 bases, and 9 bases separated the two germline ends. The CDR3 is CASSYLDGAYEQYF. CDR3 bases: TGTGCCAGCAGTTACTTGGACGGAGCCTACGAGCAGTACTTC.

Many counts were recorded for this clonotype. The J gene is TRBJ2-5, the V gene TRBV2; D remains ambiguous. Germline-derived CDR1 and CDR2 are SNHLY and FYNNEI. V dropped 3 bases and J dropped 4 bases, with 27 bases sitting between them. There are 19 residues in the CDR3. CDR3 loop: CASSDAGASRLGTGETQYF. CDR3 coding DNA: TGTGCCAGCAGTGATGCTGGAGCCTCCAGGCTAGGAACGGGAGAGACCCAGTACTTC.

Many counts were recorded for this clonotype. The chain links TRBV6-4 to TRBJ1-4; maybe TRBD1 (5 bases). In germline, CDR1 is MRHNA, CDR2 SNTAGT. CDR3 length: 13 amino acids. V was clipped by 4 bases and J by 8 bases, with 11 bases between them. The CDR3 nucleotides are TGTGCCAGCAGTGGACGGGGGAACGAAAAACTGTTTTTT. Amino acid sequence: CASSGRGNEKLFF.

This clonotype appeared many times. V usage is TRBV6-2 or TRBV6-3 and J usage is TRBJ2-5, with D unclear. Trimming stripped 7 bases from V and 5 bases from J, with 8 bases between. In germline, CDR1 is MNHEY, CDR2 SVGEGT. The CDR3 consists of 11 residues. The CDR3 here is CASTDFETQYF. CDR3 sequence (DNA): TGTGCCAGCACGGATTTTGAGACCCAGTACTTC.